These T cell receptor beta chains were read from a single sample in a study of blood T cell repertoires in COVID-19. Clones were sequenced by immunoSEQ multiplex PCR, and TCRdb holds only the in-frame ones, with some missing. Of roughly 200,000 clones listed, roughly 94% are singletons. Sequenced material: peripheral blood. The source is a man under 40 with COVID-19, enrolled during active disease. Both conserved end residues are part of each CDR3. D genes are given only for firm matches. A row's size may be missing; if present it is once, few, many or a size class.

>TRBV3-1/TRBV3-2|few|12|.|TRBJ1-5
TGTGCCAGCAGCCACCAGGGTCAGCCCCAGCATTTT
CASSHQGQPQHF
>TRBV6-2/TRBV6-3|.|12|.|TRBJ2-5
TGTGCCAGCAGCCCTGGGGCAGAGACCCAGTACTTC
CASSPGAETQYF
>TRBV9|.|13|.|TRBJ2-2
TGTGCCAGCAGTCAGGGGTTCGCCGGGGAGCTGTTTTTT
CASSQGFAGELFF
>TRBV7-5|.|11|.|TRBJ1-5
TGTGTCAGAAGCTTATTTAGGCCCCAGCATTTT
CVRSLFRPQHF
>TRBV2|.|15|.|TRBJ1-6
TGTGCCAGCAGTGTCCAGGGTGTTTATAATTCACCCCTCCACTTT
CASSVQGVYNSPLHF
>TRBV2|few|12|TRBD1|TRBJ1-2
TGTGCCACAAGCGGGACAGGGGACGGCTACACCTTC
CATSGTGDGYTF
>TRBV7-9|once|15|TRBD1|TRBJ2-7
TGTGCCAGCAGCCAGGGACAGGGGGCGAATTACGAGCAGTACTTC
CASSQGQGANYEQYF
>TRBV18|few|14|.|TRBJ1-1
TGTGCCAGCTCTGAGACGCAGGGAAAATCTGAAGCTTTCTTT
CASSETQGKSEAFF
>TRBV30|.|12|.|TRBJ1-4
TGTGCCTGGAGTAGGCAGGGTGAAAAACTGTTTTTT
CAWSRQGEKLFF
>TRBV6-5|.|14|TRBD1|TRBJ1-5
TGTGCCAGCAGGAGAGACAGGGTCTATCAGCCCCAGCATTTT
CASRRDRVYQPQHF
>TRBV10-2|once|12|.|TRBJ1-5
TGCGCCAGCAGTACAGGGCCGTCCGCCCAGCATTTT
CASSTGPSAQHF
>TRBV7-6|.|16|TRBD1|TRBJ1-6
TGTGCCAGCAGCCCCAGGAGACAGGGGTATAATTCACCCCTCCACTTT
CASSPRRQGYNSPLHF
>TRBV18|.|16|TRBD1|TRBJ2-2
TGTGCCAGCTCCCTTGGACAGGGCCAAGGCACCGGGGAGCTGTTTTTT
CASSLGQGQGTGELFF
>TRBV19|.|12|.|TRBJ1-2
TGTGCCAGTAGCACTATCCAGTGGGGCTACACCTTC
CASSTIQWGYTF
>TRBV19|.|15|.|TRBJ1-5
TGTGCCAGTAGTATTACAGCAGGGGCGAGCCAGCCCCAGCATTTT
CASSITAGASQPQHF
>TRBV3-1/TRBV3-2|once|15|.|TRBJ1-6
TGTGCCAGCAGCCAAGGAGTCGACAGGAGATCACCCCTCCACTTT
CASSQGVDRRSPLHF
>TRBV6-5|.|15|.|TRBJ1-5
TGTGCCAGCAGTTACGGGGCCGCGGGCAATCAGCCCCAGCATTTT
CASSYGAAGNQPQHF
>TRBV21-1|.|15|.|TRBJ1-4
TGTGCCAGCGTCCACCCGGGACTCCCTAATGAAAAACTGTTTTTT
CASVHPGLPNEKLFF
>TRBV2|.|14|.|TRBJ2-7
TGTGCCAGCAGTGGGACAGAGGCCTCCTACGAGCAGTACTTC
CASSGTEASYEQYF
>TRBV6-5|.|16|TRBD2|TRBJ2-5
TGTGCCAGCAGTTACTTGGGAGCGGGACGCCAAGAGACCCAGTACTTC
CASSYLGAGRQETQYF
>TRBV12-3/TRBV12-4|.|13|.|TRBJ2-1
TGTGCCAGCAGGGCAGGGTCCTACAATGAGCAGTTCTTC
CASRAGSYNEQFF
>TRBV5-4|.|16|TRBD1|TRBJ1-4
TGTGCCAGCAGTCCAGGGGGGGGGACAGGGACCGAAAAACTGTTTTTT
CASSPGGGTGTEKLFF
>TRBV3-1/TRBV3-2|.|15|TRBD1|TRBJ1-1
TGTGCCAGCAGCCAAGATCAAGGGGGCGGCACTGAAGCTTTCTTT
CASSQDQGGGTEAFF
>TRBV7-6|.|15|.|TRBJ1-1
TGTGCCAGCAGCTTATCAACAGGGCCGGGAACTGAAGCTTTCTTT
CASSLSTGPGTEAFF
>TRBV24-1|.|15|TRBD2|TRBJ2-3
TGTGCCACCAGTGCGGCGGGGGGCCACACAGATACGCAGTATTTT
CATSAAGGHTDTQYF